This T cell receptor beta chain appears in the sequencing data of a study of cytomegalovirus exposure and HLA in healthy donors. Findings and limits, study-wide: It was confirmed in vitro that a few of the CMV-associated chains were specific for CMV antigens.

Comment on this clone: Its target is unknown.

Assay: immunoSEQ multiplex PCR; the TCRdb copy retains only in-frame clones and omits some. The table has more than 65,000 clones, about 95% seen once. CDR1 and CDR2 from the germline V gene are SQVTM and ANQGSEA. The CDR3 is made up of 18 amino acids. Trimming at V came to 0 bases and at J to 4 bases, leaving 13 bases not matched to a gene. This TCR was sampled from a woman aged 18-29 years in good health and CMV-seronegative. This chain uses TRBV29-1 with TRBJ2-3; the match to TRBD2 covers 10 bases. The sequenced material came from PBMCs. CDR3 nucleotide sequence: TGCAGCGTTGAAGATGGAGGGCCCTCTAGCGGGAGCCCAGATACGCAGTATTTT. Amino acids: CSVEDGGPSSGSPDTQYF.